The 22 T cell receptor beta chains below come from one sample, sequenced in a study of blood T cell repertoires in COVID-19. TCRdb's table, derived via immunoSEQ multiplex PCR, lists solely in-frame clones and lacks some. The sample gives 35,000 to 40,000 clones, more than 70% of which show up once; roughly 10% is in the top ten. The material sequenced was peripheral blood. The receptors shown here come from a man between 60 and 70 years old with active COVID-19.

The rearrangement uses TRBV10-3 and TRBJ1-2; TRBD1 aligns across 7 bases. V shed 6 bases and J 3 bases; nucleotides not matched to a gene: 13. CDR1 ENHRY and CDR2 SYGVKD come from the germline V gene. The CDR3 is 16 residues long. The CDR3, as DNA: TGTGCCATCAGCCCCGACGGAGAGGGGGCTCACTATGGCTACACCTTC. Its translation is CAISPDGEGAHYGYTF.

J is TRBJ1-1 and V is TRBV28; 10 bases fit TRBD1. The CDR3 extends over 18 amino acids. The germline V gene has CDR1 MDHEN and CDR2 SYDVKM. Trimming took 7 bases from V and 0 from J; bases not matched to a gene: 14. The CDR3 DNA sequence: TGTGCCAGCACCAGTCCGGGGGACAGGGGCCTCATGAACACTGAAGCTTTCTTT. Amino acid sequence: CASTSPGDRGLMNTEAFF.

The CDR3 protein is CASSPPLYRGGYNEQFF. In nucleotides, the CDR3 is TGTGCCAGCAGCCCTCCCCTCTACAGGGGGGGATACAATGAGCAGTTCTTC. The chain uses TRBV7-2 and TRBJ2-1, with D possibly being TRBD1 (8 bases). Per germline, CDR1 SGHTA and CDR2 FQGNSA. CDR3 length: 17 amino acids. The germline V and J ends were trimmed by 5 bases and 4 bases, with 21 bases remaining between them.

This clone turned up a few times. This rearrangement joins TRBV2 to TRBJ2-2; D perhaps matches TRBD2 (5 bases). The V gene's germline CDR1 is SNHLY and CDR2 FYNNEI. This CDR3 is built from 14 residues. Trimming cost V 8 bases and J 3 bases, with 13 bases left between them. The chain's CDR3 is CASLEREHTGELFF. In DNA, the CDR3 is TGTGCCAGCCTGGAGAGGGAGCACACCGGGGAGCTGTTTTTT. The full variable domain, with the rest looked up from reference TRBV2 and TRBJ2-2, is EPEVTQTPSHQVTQMGQEVILRCVPISNHLYFYWYRQILGQKVEFLVSFYNNEISEKSEIFDDQFSVERPDGSNFTLKIRSTKLEDSAMYFCASLEREHTGELFFGEGSRLTVL.

This clone was seen a handful of times. The chain couples TRBV7-2 to TRBJ2-1; 8 bases fit TRBD2. The CDR3 loop spans 13 amino acids. Germline CDR1 reads SGHTA; CDR2 reads FQGNSA. The junction had 10 bases not matched to a gene; V was cut back by 5 bases and J by 13 bases. CDR3 in amino acids: CASSPQRENNQFF. The CDR3 nucleotides read TGTGCCAGCAGCCCTCAGCGGGAGAATAACCAGTTCTTC.

The chain uses TRBV18 and TRBJ2-7; D is undetermined. From germline, CDR1 is KGHSH and CDR2 LQKENI. The ends were cut back, 3 bases at V and 3 bases at J, with 6 bases in the middle. The CDR3 contains 12 residues. The CDR3 spells CASSPSFYEQYF. The CDR3, as DNA: TGTGCCAGCTCACCGTCTTTCTACGAGCAGTACTTC.

This chain uses TRBV9 with TRBJ2-1, with 11 bases that match TRBD2. Germline values: CDR1 SGDLS, CDR2 YYNGEE. The V and J ends lost 0 bases and 5 bases, in that order; junction bases with no gene match: 4. CDR3 length: 16 residues. The CDR3 loop reads CASSVVGTSGDNEQFF. CDR3 DNA: TGTGCCAGCAGCGTAGTCGGGACTAGCGGCGACAATGAGCAGTTCTTC.

The rearrangement joins TRBV4-1 to TRBJ1-6; no clear D. Germline V lookup: CDR1 MGHRA, CDR2 YSYEKL. This CDR3 comprises 15 residues. Trimming removed 0 bases from V and 6 bases from J, with 9 bases in between. The CDR3 spells CASSQEHSGNSPLHF. The CDR3 DNA reads as TGCGCCAGCAGCCAAGAACACAGCGGTAATTCACCCCTCCACTTT.

The rearrangement uses TRBV19 and TRBJ2-3, with TRBD2 matching over 8 bases. The germline V gene has CDR1 LNHDA and CDR2 SQIVND (reference sequence). CDR3 length: 16 amino acids. V shed 6 bases, J shed 2 bases, and the junction held 10 bases outside the gene matches. CDR3 DNA sequence: TGTGCCAGTAGCCCCACTAGCGGAGGTTACACAGATACGCAGTATTTT. This codes for CASSPTSGGYTDTQYF.

The chain carries TRBV19 and TRBJ2-1; D unresolved. The CDR3 is 11 residues long. With 5 bases removed from V and 6 bases from J, the gap between germline ends came to 5 bases. Germline CDR1 reads LNHDA; CDR2 reads SQIVND (reference sequence). CDR3: CASSLLNEQFF. CDR3 bases: TGTGCCAGTAGTCTCCTCAATGAGCAGTTCTTC.

This chain uses TRBV7-3 with TRBJ2-7; 7 bases align to TRBD1. Germline V gives CDR1 SGHTA, CDR2 FQGTGA. V lost 5 bases and J lost 5; bases outside the gene matches: 9. This CDR3 spans 14 amino acids. The CDR3: CASSPSTGTNEQYF. The CDR3 DNA reads as TGTGCCAGCAGCCCGTCGACAGGGACAAACGAGCAGTACTTC.

The chain employs TRBV10-3 and TRBJ2-3; weak D call: TRBD1 (6 bases). The V and J ends lost 3 bases and 5 bases respectively, with 15 bases between them. CDR3 length equals 15 residues. CDR1 ENHRY and CDR2 SYGVKD come from the germline V gene. CDR3 residues: CAISDSRGAGDTQYF. The CDR3 DNA reads TGTGCCATCAGTGATAGCAGGGGCGCTGGAGATACGCAGTATTTT.

The rearrangement joins TRBV5-4 to TRBJ2-3; D gene unclear. V lost 0 bases to trimming and J lost 2 bases, with 10 bases between them. The V gene's germline CDR1 is SGHNT and CDR2 YYREEE (reference sequence). The CDR3 runs to 15 residues. The CDR3: CASSLGQQPTDTQYF. The CDR3 region has the DNA TGTGCCAGCAGCTTGGGACAACAACCCACAGATACGCAGTATTTT.

This clone came up a few times. This chain links TRBV7-3 with TRBJ2-5, with D hard to call. The CDR3 runs 13 residues. Trimming removed 5 bases from V and 5 bases from J, with 12 bases in between. Germline CDR1 is SGHTA and CDR2 is FQGTGA. The CDR3 sequence: CASSPPGGETQYF. CDR3 DNA sequence: TGTGCCAGCAGCCCCCCGGGTGGGGAGACCCAGTACTTC.

The genes are TRBV5-1 and TRBJ2-1, with D maybe TRBD1 (5 bases). The CDR3 length is 13 residues. Looked up from germline, CDR1 is SGHRS and CDR2 is YFSETQ. Trimming removed 0 bases at V and 10 bases at J, with 11 bases between. CDR3 in amino acids: CASSLVVTAEQFF. In DNA form, the CDR3 reads TGCGCCAGCAGCTTGGTAGTGACAGCCGAGCAGTTCTTC. Based on the CDR3 plus reference TRBV5-1 and TRBJ2-1, the full variable domain is KAGVTQTPRYLIKTRGQQVTLSCSPISGHRSVSWYQQTPGQGLQFLFEYFSETQRNKGNFPGRFSGRQFSNSRSEMNVSTLELGDSALYLCASSLVVTAEQFFGPGTRLTVL.

The CDR3 spells CASSYSLPVYEQYF. The CDR3 DNA reads as TGTGCCAGCAGCTACAGCCTTCCGGTGTACGAGCAGTACTTC. The genes are TRBV6-5 and TRBJ2-7, with unresolved D. Germline assignment: CDR1 MNHEY and CDR2 SVGAGI. V shed 6 bases and J shed 4 bases, with 16 bases lying between them. This CDR3 is 14 amino acids long.

The rearrangement links TRBV12-5 to TRBJ2-1; 9 nucleotides agree with TRBD2. CDR3 length: 18 amino acids. The germline V gene has CDR1 LGHNT and CDR2 FRNRAP. V shed 1 base and J 2 bases; nucleotides not matched to a gene: 9. The CDR3 DNA reads TGTGCTAGTGGTTTGGGTCTTAGCGGGAGCAACCCCTACAATGAGCAGTTCTTC. Translated: CASGLGLSGSNPYNEQFF.

The rearrangement uses TRBV24-1 and TRBJ2-1; 7 nucleotides match TRBD2. CDR1 is KGHDR, CDR2 SFDVKD, per germline. This CDR3 spans 14 amino acids. Germline trimming cut 5 bases from V and 6 bases from J; bases unmatched to any gene: 6. The DNA for the CDR3 is TGTGCCACCAGTGTAGGGACTAAGAGCAATGAGCAGTTCTTC. It yields the protein CATSVGTKSNEQFF.

The chain uses TRBV5-1 and TRBJ2-1; 8 nucleotides agree with TRBD2. The trim removed 2 bases at V and 9 bases at J, leaving 7 bases unmatched. Germline CDR1 SGHRS, CDR2 YFSETQ. The CDR3 covers 14 residues. The chain's CDR3 is CASSLTGGLGEQFF. The CDR3 DNA follows: TGCGCCAGCAGCTTAACGGGAGGGCTGGGTGAGCAGTTCTTC.

The CDR3 bases are TGTGCCAGCTCCCGGGGGAAAGAGACCCAGTACTTC. This codes for CASSRGKETQYF. This chain uses TRBV6-5 with TRBJ2-5; perhaps TRBD2 as D (6 bases). Trimming removed 8 bases at V and 3 bases at J, with 10 bases between. The CDR3 is 12 residues long. CDR1 MNHEY and CDR2 SVGAGI come from the germline V gene.

The chain couples TRBV7-2 to TRBJ2-7; 10 nucleotides line up with TRBD2. The length of the CDR3 is 15 residues. The trim removed 3 bases at V and 3 bases at J, leaving 5 bases unmatched. Germline values: CDR1 SGHTA, CDR2 FQGNSA. The CDR3 loop is CASSFGLAELYEQYF. The CDR3 bases are TGTGCCAGCAGCTTCGGACTAGCGGAACTCTACGAGCAGTACTTC.

DNA of the CDR3: TGTGCCAGCAGTCGGGGGGCCGATGGAAACACCATATATTTT. Its protein product is CASSRGADGNTIYF. V gene TRBV25-1 combines with J gene TRBJ1-3, with D possibly being TRBD1 (6 bases). Trimming shortened V by 5 bases and J by 3 bases, and 11 bases separated the two germline ends. Per the germline V gene, CDR1 is MGHDK and CDR2 is SYGVNS. This CDR3 is 14 amino acids long.